Presented here are 8 T cell receptor beta chains from one specimen sequenced in a study of T cells in tuberculosis. TCRdb's table, derived via immunoSEQ multiplex PCR, lists solely in-frame clones and lacks some. The sample lists just under 45,000 clones, roughly 94% occurring once. The material sequenced was PBMCs. These receptors were collected from a donor aged 10-35 years with latent tuberculosis or without tuberculosis infection. Some clones in this sample may be carry-over from other donors' samples.

As to this clone: One end of the junction fails to match germline, which may point to a read error. The chain has TRBV5-6 and TRBJ2-1, with 11 bases lining up with TRBD2. The CDR3 runs to 13 residues. Germline CDR1 and CDR2: SGHDT and YYEEEE. The CDR3 DNA reads as TGTGCCAGCAGTCTATCCCCTCTAGCGGGGGGTCTCTTC. Protein product: CASSLSPLAGGLF.

The genes are TRBV5-6 and TRBJ2-7; TRBD1 matches 11 bases. The CDR3 has 17 residues. Germline CDR1 is SGHDT and CDR2 is YYEEEE. After removal of 4 bases from V and 7 bases from J, the junction contained 16 bases not matched to a gene. This CDR3 is CASSKRRTGGTSWEQYF. Written as DNA, the CDR3 is TGTGCCAGCAGCAAACGTAGGACAGGGGGCACTTCTTGGGAGCAGTACTTC.

The chain recombines TRBV7-3 with TRBJ1-2; 9 bases fit TRBD1. This CDR3 contains 13 residues. V shed 5 bases, J shed 4 bases, and the junction held 2 bases outside the gene matches. Germline V gene data show CDR1 as SGHTA and CDR2 as FQGTGA. The CDR3 region has the DNA TGTGCCAGCAGCATGGGACAGGGCTATGGCTACACCTTC. Protein product: CASSMGQGYGYTF. The complete variable domain, with remaining parts taken from reference TRBV7-3 and TRBJ1-2, reads GAGVSQTPSNKVTEKGKYVELRCDPISGHTALYWYRQSLGQGPEFLIYFQGTGAADDSGLPNDRFFAVRPEGSVSTLKIQRTERGDSAVYLCASSMGQGYGYTFGSGTRLTVV.

This clone was recorded a few times. The rearrangement links TRBV18 to TRBJ1-1; unclear D gene. Germline CDR1 and CDR2: KGHSH and LQKENI. This CDR3 spans 15 amino acids. Between the trimmed V and J ends, which lost 3 bases and 1 base, there was a span of 12 bases. Written as DNA, the CDR3 is TGTGCCAGCTCACCCGGATCGACTAGGAACACTGAAGCTTTCTTT. Protein: CASSPGSTRNTEAFF.

The chain combines TRBV5-4 with TRBJ2-1; 11 nucleotides match TRBD2. The germline V gene has CDR1 SGHNT and CDR2 YYREEE (reference sequence). The V segment lost 4 bases and the J segment 6 bases; nucleotides outside the gene matches: 3. CDR3 length: 14 residues. CDR3 DNA sequence: TGTGCCAGCAGCCAAGGACTAGCGGGCAATGAGCAGTTCTTC. This encodes CASSQGLAGNEQFF. The whole variable domain, remainder taken from reference TRBV5-4 and TRBJ2-1, is ETGVTQSPTHLIKTRGQQVTLRCSSQSGHNTVSWYQQALGQGPQFIFQYYREEENGRGNFPPRFSGLQFPNYSSELNVNALELDDSALYLCASSQGLAGNEQFFGPGTRLTVL.

The V call is TRBV9, the J call TRBJ1-2; possible D gene TRBD1, 5 bases. CDR3 length: 15 residues. V lost 0 bases and J 7 bases, leaving 16 bases between the germline ends. Per the germline V gene, CDR1 is SGDLS and CDR2 is YYNGEE. The CDR3 reads CASSVALGGGGGYTF. The CDR3 DNA follows: TGTGCCAGCAGCGTAGCCTTGGGGGGTGGCGGTGGCTACACCTTC.

As DNA, the CDR3 is TGTGCCAGCAGCCGAGGACTTTTAGACTATGGCTACACCTTC. It specifies CASSRGLLDYGYTF. The chain combines TRBV7-9 with TRBJ1-2; D gene ambiguous. Trimming took 5 bases from V and 3 from J, leaving 13 bases between them. The CDR3 contains 14 residues. Germline CDR1 is SEHNR and CDR2 is FQNEAQ (reference sequence).

The V call is TRBV6-4, the J call TRBJ2-7, with 12 bases that match TRBD2. CDR3 size: 14 residues. With V trimmed by 10 bases and J by 4 bases, 8 bases remained unmatched. CDR1 and CDR2 (germline): MRHNA, SNTAGT. The CDR3 loop is CAIRTSGVLYEQYF. The DNA for the CDR3 is TGTGCCATACGGACTAGCGGGGTCTTATACGAGCAGTACTTC.